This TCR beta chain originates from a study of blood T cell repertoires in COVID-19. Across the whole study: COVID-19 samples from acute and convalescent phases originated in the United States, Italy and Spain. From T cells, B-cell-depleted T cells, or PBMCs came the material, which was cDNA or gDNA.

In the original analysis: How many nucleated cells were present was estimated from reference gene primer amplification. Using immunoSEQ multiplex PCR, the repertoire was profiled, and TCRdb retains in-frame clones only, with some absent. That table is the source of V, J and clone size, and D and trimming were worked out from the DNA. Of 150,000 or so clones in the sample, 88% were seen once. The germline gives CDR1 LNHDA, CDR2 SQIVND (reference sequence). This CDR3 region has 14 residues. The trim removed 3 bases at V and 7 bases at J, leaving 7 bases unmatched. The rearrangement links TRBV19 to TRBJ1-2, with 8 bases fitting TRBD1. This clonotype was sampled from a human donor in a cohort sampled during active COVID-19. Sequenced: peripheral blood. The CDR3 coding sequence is TGTGCCAGTAGTATCCCCAGGGGGCTCGTTGGCTACACCTTC. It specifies CASSIPRGLVGYTF.